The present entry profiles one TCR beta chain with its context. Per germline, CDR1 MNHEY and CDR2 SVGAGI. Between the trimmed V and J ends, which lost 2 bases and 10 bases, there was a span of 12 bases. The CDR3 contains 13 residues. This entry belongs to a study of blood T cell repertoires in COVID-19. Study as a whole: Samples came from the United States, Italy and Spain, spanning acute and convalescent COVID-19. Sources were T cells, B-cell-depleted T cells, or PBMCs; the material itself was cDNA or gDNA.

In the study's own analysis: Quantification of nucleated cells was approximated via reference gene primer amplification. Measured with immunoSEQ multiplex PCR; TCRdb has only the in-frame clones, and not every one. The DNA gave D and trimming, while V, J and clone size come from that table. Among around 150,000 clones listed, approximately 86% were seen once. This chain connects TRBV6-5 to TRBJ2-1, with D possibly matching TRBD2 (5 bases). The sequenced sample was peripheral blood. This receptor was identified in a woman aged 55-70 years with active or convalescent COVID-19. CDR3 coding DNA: TGTGCCAGCAGTTACACTCAACGGGGAGAGCAGTTCTTC. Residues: CASSYTQRGEQFF.